This is a list of T cell receptor beta chains from one sample in a study of cytomegalovirus exposure and HLA in healthy donors. The repertoire was sequenced with immunoSEQ multiplex PCR; TCRdb's copy has only in-frame clones and lacks some. The table lists about 200,000 clones, approximately 87% of them singletons. The sequenced material came from PBMCs. The receptors shown here come from a man younger than 45 in good health and CMV-seronegative. The CDR3 runs from the conserved cysteine through the conserved F or W. A D gene is named only where the DNA matches it firmly. The size entry is marked missing in some rows and otherwise reads once, few, many or a size class.

d_call	clone_size	j_call	v_call	cdr3_nt	cdr3_aa
TRBD1	once	TRBJ2-4	TRBV27	TGTGCCAGCAAACCCGGGACAGGGAAAAACATTCAGTACTTC	CASKPGTGKNIQYF
-	-	TRBJ1-5	TRBV6-6	TGTGCCAGCAGTGTCCTCGGGGGGGTTGATCAGCCCCAGCATTTT	CASSVLGGVDQPQHF
-	-	TRBJ2-7	TRBV5-6	TGTGCCAGCAGGAAGGAGGTCGACGAGCAGTACTTC	CASRKEVDEQYF
TRBD2	-	TRBJ2-5	TRBV28	TGTGCCAGCAGTCCCCGGGGTTTGGGCGGGGGCCAAGAGACCCAGTACTTC	CASSPRGLGGGQETQYF
TRBD1	-	TRBJ2-7	TRBV25-1	TGTGCCAGCAGTGGGTGGGGACAGACCTACGAGCAGTACTTC	CASSGWGQTYEQYF
TRBD1	-	TRBJ2-2	TRBV14	TGTGCCAGCAGCCATGCAGGGGGCAAGGACACCGGGGAGCTGTTTTTT	CASSHAGGKDTGELFF
TRBD1	-	TRBJ2-7	TRBV6-5	TGTGCCAGCAGATCCCCCGGGACAGGGAGCGAGCAGTACTTC	CASRSPGTGSEQYF
-	-	TRBJ2-2	TRBV29-1	TGCAGCGGCACCAGGGGCCGGAACACCGGGGAGCTGCTTTTT	CSGTRGRNTGELLF
TRBD1	-	TRBJ2-2	TRBV15	TGTGCCACCAGCAGAGATGTGTACAGGGGGAACACCGGGGAGCTGTTTTTT	CATSRDVYRGNTGELFF
-	-	TRBJ2-7	TRBV18	TGTGCCAGCTCCGGGGGTGCCTACGAGCAGTACTTC	CASSGGAYEQYF
-	-	TRBJ2-5	TRBV11-2	TGTGCCAGCAGCTGGGCGCATCAAGAGACCCAGTACTTC	CASSWAHQETQYF
-	-	TRBJ1-1	TRBV18	TGTGCCAGCTCACCGTTTCGACAGTTCACTGAAGCTTTCTTT	CASSPFRQFTEAFF
TRBD1	-	TRBJ1-1	TRBV27	TGTGCCAGCAGTTTGAACAGGGGTAGCACTGAAGCTTTCTTT	CASSLNRGSTEAFF
TRBD1	-	TRBJ2-7	TRBV28	TGTGCCAGCAGCGAACAGGGGGCGTCCGCCTACGAGCAGTACTTC	CASSEQGASAYEQYF
TRBD1	-	TRBJ1-2	TRBV4-1	TGCGCCAGCAGCCAAGTCACAGGGGCGGGTAACTATGGCTACACCTTC	CASSQVTGAGNYGYTF
TRBD1	-	TRBJ1-5	TRBV18	TGTGCCAGCTCACCACCACAGGGGGCGTATAGCAATCAGCCCCAGCATTTT	CASSPPQGAYSNQPQHF
-	-	TRBJ1-2	TRBV5-1	TGCGCCAGCAGCGACTCGTGGTCTTCCGGCTATGGCTACACCTTC	CASSDSWSSGYGYTF
-	-	TRBJ2-2	TRBV7-9	TGTTCCAGCAGTTTAATCCCCGAACAGGGTGCCGGGGAGCTGTTTTTT	CSSSLIPEQGAGELFF
TRBD2	-	TRBJ2-7	TRBV4-2	TGTGCCAGCAGCCAAGTCTCGATGGGACTAGCCGTGATTCGCGAGCAGTACTTC	CASSQVSMGLAVIREQYF
-	once	TRBJ2-5	TRBV7-7	TGTGCTAGCAGCCGGGACTCCCAAGAGACCCAGTACTTC	CASSRDSQETQYF
TRBD1	-	TRBJ2-1	TRBV6-4	TGTGCCAGCTCGGGACAGGGGGGCAATGAGCAGTTCTTC	CASSGQGGNEQFF
-	few	TRBJ1-6	TRBV28	TGTGCCAGCCTCCCGGACCTTGGGGGGTCACCCCTCCACTTT	CASLPDLGGSPLHF
-	-	TRBJ2-5	TRBV4-2	TGTGCCAGCAGCCAAGATCGTTCCGGAGAGACCCAGTACTTC	CASSQDRSGETQYF
-	-	TRBJ2-7	TRBV29-1	TGCAGCGTGAGGACATCTTCCTACGAGCAGTACTTC	CSVRTSSYEQYF
-	-	TRBJ1-6	TRBV28	TGTGCCAGCGGGGCTACAGGACCGGCAAATTCACCCCTCCACTTT	CASGATGPANSPLHF
TRBD1	-	TRBJ1-1	TRBV6-1	TGTGCCAGCAGGGTACAGGGGGCGGGCACTGAAGCTTTCTTT	CASRVQGAGTEAFF
TRBD2	-	TRBJ2-7	TRBV6-4	TGTGCCAGCAGCGCGGAGCGGGGGGCCTACGAGCAGTACTTC	CASSAERGAYEQYF
TRBD1	-	TRBJ1-4	TRBV7-2	TGTGCCAGCAGCTTAGAGCAGGGGGCTTTTGAAAAACTGTTTTTT	CASSLEQGAFEKLFF
-	once	TRBJ2-7	TRBV21-1	TGTGCCAGCAGCAATAGGCAGGGGTCCTACGAGCAGTACTTC	CASSNRQGSYEQYF
-	once	TRBJ1-3	TRBV14	TGTGCCAGCAGCCTCTACACAGGGCTCGCAGGAAACACCATATATTTT	CASSLYTGLAGNTIYF
-	-	TRBJ1-5	TRBV14	TGTGCCAGCAGCCAAGATTCAGAGAGACAGGCCGGGGATCAGCCCCAGCATTTT	CASSQDSERQAGDQPQHF
-	-	TRBJ1-2	TRBV28	TGTGCCAGCAGTAACGGAGGGATTAACTATGGCTACACCTTC	CASSNGGINYGYTF
-	-	TRBJ2-4	TRBV2	TGTGCCAGCAGTGATGATGGAGAAAACATTCAGTACTTC	CASSDDGENIQYF
-	few	TRBJ2-5	TRBV19	TGTGCCAGTAGTATAGGTTTCGGGGGAGAGACCCAGTACTTC	CASSIGFGGETQYF
-	-	TRBJ2-1	TRBV11-3	TGTGCCAGCAGCTATAGACAGTCGAGCTCCTACAATGAGCAGTTCTTC	CASSYRQSSSYNEQFF
-	-	TRBJ1-1	TRBV28	TGTGCCAGCAGTTTATGGACGACAGGGAACACTGAAGCTTTCTTT	CASSLWTTGNTEAFF
TRBD2	-	TRBJ2-7	TRBV7-9	TGTTCCAGCAGCTTATCGGATTCGCTAGCGGGCTACGAGCAGTACTTC	CSSSLSDSLAGYEQYF
TRBD1	-	TRBJ1-5	TRBV6-5	TGTGCCAGCAGTTGGCAGGGGGGCAATCAGCCCCAGCATTTT	CASSWQGGNQPQHF
TRBD1	-	TRBJ2-5	TRBV28	TGTGCCAGCAGTGTCCCCAGGGGGTGGGAGACCCAGTACTTC	CASSVPRGWETQYF
-	-	TRBJ2-7	TRBV5-4	TGTGCCAGCAGCCCGGGACAACGGTACGAGCAGTACTTC	CASSPGQRYEQYF
-	-	TRBJ2-4	TRBV27	TGTGCCAGCAGTTTAAGACAGAAGCACAACATTCAGTACTTC	CASSLRQKHNIQYF
-	-	TRBJ2-1	TRBV5-5	TGTGCCAGCAGCTTGTTAGTGACAGCTGACAATGAGCAGTTCTTC	CASSLLVTADNEQFF
-	-	TRBJ2-1	TRBV7-9	TGTGCCAGCAGCTTGATGGCAACCTCAGGGGAGCAGTTCTTC	CASSLMATSGEQFF
TRBD1	-	TRBJ2-7	TRBV7-9	TGTTCCAGCAGCCGCCTGGGACAGGGGATCTACGAGCAGTACTTC	CSSSRLGQGIYEQYF
TRBD1	few	TRBJ1-5	TRBV5-1	TGCGCCAGCAGCTTGCGGCCCGGGACAGGGGATCAGCCCCAGCATTTT	CASSLRPGTGDQPQHF
TRBD1	-	TRBJ2-7	TRBV27	TGTGCCAGCATCCGGGGGACAGGGGGGGAGCAGTACTTC	CASIRGTGGEQYF
-	once	TRBJ2-1	TRBV6-4	TGTGCCAGCAGTGATCGGGCAGGGTACCCCTACAATGAGCAGTTCTTC	CASSDRAGYPYNEQFF
TRBD1	-	TRBJ1-1	TRBV6-1	TGTGCCAGCAGTCCTGGACAGGTCATGAACACTGAAGCTTTCTTT	CASSPGQVMNTEAFF
-	-	TRBJ1-1	TRBV2	TGTGCCAGCAGTGAAGCCAGGGGAGTGGAAGCTTTCTTT	CASSEARGVEAFF
-	-	TRBJ2-5	TRBV6-1	TGTGCCTCCTACGGGGAGACCCAGTACTTC	CASYGETQYF
TRBD2	-	TRBJ2-2	TRBV7-9	TGTGCCAGCAGCTTGTGGCTAGCGGGAGGCGCCGGGGAGCTGTTTTTT	CASSLWLAGGAGELFF
-	-	TRBJ1-2	TRBV6-5	TGTGCCAGCGGGTCGGGGAGGAACTATGGCTACACCTTC	CASGSGRNYGYTF